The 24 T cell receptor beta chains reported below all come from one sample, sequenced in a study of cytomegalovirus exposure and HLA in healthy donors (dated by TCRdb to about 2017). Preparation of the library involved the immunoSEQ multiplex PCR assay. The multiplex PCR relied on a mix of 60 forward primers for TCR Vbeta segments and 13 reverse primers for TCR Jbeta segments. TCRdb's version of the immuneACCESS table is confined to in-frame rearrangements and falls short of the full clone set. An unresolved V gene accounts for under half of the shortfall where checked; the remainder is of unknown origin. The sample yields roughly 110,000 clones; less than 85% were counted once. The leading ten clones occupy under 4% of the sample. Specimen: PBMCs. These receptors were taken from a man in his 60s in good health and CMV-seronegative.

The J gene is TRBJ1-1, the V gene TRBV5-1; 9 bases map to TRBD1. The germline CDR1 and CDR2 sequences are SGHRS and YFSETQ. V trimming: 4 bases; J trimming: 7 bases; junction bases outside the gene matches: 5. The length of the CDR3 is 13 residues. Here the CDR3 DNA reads TGCGCCAGCAGCCGGACAGGGGCTAATGAAGCTTTCTTT. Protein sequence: CASSRTGANEAFF.

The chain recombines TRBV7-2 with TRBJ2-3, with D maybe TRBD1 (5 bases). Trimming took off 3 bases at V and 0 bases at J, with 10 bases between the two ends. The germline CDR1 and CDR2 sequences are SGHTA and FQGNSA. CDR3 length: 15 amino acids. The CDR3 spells CASSFNGHSTDTQYF. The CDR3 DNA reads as TGTGCCAGCAGCTTCAACGGACACAGCACAGATACGCAGTATTTT.

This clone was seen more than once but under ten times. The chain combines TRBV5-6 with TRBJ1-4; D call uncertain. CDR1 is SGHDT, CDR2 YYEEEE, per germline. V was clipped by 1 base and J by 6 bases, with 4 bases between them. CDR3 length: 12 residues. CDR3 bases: TGTGCCAGCAGCTTGTCTGATGAAAAACTGTTTTTT. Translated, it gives CASSLSDEKLFF.

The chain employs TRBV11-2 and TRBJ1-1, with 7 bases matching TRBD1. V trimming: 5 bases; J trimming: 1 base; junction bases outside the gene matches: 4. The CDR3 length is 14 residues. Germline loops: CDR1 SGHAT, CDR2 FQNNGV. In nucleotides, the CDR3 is TGTGCCAGCAGCGTGGGACAGTCGAACACTGAAGCTTTCTTT. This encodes CASSVGQSNTEAFF. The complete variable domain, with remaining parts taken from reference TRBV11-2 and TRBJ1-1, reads EAGVAQSPRYKIIEKRQSVAFWCNPISGHATLYWYQQILGQGPKLLIQFQNNGVVDDSQLPKDRFSAERLKGVDSTLKIQPAKLEDSAVYLCASSVGQSNTEAFFGQGTRLTVV.

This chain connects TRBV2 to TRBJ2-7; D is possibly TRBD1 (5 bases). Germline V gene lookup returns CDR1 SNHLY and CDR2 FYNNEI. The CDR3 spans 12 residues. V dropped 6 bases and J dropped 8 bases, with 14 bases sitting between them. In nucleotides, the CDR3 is TGTGCCAGCAGGGCCGACAGTAACAAGCAGTACTTC. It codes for CASRADSNKQYF.

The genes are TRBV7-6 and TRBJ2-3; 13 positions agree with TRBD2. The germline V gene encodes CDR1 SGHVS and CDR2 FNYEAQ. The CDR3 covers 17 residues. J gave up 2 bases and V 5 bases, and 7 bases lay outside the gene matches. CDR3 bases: TGTGCCAGCAGCCCCCGACTAGCGGGGGGCACCACAGATACGCAGTATTTT. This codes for CASSPRLAGGTTDTQYF. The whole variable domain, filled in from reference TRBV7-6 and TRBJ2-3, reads GAGVSQSPRYKVTKRGQDVALRCDPISGHVSLYWYRQALGQGPEFLTYFNYEAQQDKSGLPNDRFSAERPEGSISTLTIQRTEQRDSAMYRCASSPRLAGGTTDTQYFGPGTRLTVL.

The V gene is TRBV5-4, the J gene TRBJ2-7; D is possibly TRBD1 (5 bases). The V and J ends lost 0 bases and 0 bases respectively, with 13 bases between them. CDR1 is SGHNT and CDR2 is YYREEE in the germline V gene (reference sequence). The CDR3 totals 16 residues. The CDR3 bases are TGTGCCAGCAGCTTGGGGACACCCTCAAGCTCCTACGAGCAGTACGTC. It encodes CASSLGTPSSSYEQYV.

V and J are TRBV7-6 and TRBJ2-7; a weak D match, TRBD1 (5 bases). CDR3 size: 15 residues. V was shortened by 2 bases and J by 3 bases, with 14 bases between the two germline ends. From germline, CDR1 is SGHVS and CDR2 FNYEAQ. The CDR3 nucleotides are TGTGCCAGCAGCTTATTTGCAGGGCAGGACTACGAGCAGTACTTC. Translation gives CASSLFAGQDYEQYF.

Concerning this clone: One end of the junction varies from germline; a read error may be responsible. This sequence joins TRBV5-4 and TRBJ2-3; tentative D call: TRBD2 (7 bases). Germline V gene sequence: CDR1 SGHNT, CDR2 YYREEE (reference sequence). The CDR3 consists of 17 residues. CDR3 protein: CASSLGTWGGATNTQYF. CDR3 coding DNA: TGTGCCAGCAGCCTGGGCACATGGGGGGGCGCCACAAATACGCAGTATTTT.

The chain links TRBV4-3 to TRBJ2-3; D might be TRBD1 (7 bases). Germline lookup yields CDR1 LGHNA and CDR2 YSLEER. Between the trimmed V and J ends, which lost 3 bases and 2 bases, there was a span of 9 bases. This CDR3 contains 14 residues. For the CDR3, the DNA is TGCGCCAGCAGCCACAGGGGGGCCACAGATACGCAGTATTTT. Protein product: CASSHRGATDTQYF.

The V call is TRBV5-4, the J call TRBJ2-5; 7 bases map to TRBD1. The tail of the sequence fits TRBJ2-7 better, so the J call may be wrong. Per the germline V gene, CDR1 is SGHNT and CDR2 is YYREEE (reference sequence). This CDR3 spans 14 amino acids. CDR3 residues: CASSFPGQQYEQYF. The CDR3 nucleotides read TGTGCCAGCAGCTTTCCGGGACAGCAATACGAGCAGTACTTC.

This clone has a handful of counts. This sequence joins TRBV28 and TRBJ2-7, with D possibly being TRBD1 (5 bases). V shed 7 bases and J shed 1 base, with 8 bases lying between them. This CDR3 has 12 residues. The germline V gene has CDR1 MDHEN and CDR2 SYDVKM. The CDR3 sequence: CASTGHSYEQYV. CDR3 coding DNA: TGTGCCAGCACCGGACATTCCTACGAGCAGTACGTC.

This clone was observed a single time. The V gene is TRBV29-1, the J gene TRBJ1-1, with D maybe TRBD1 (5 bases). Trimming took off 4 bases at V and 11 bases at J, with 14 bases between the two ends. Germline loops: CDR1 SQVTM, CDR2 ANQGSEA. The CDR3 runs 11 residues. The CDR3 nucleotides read TGCAGCGTTGTCTCAGGGAGGCTCGCTTTCTTT. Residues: CSVVSGRLAFF.

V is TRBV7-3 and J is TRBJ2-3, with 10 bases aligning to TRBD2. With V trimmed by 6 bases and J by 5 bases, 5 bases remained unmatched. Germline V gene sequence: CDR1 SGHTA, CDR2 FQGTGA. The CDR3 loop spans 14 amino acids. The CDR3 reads CASSPSGGIDTQYF. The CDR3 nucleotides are TGTGCCAGCAGTCCTAGCGGGGGAATAGATACGCAGTATTTT.

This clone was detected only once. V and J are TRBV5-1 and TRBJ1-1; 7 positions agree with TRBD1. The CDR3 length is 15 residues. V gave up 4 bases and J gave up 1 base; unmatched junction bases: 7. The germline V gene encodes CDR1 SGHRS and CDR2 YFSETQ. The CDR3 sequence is CASSPRTGENTEAFF. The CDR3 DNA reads TGCGCCAGCAGCCCAAGGACAGGAGAGAACACTGAAGCTTTCTTT.

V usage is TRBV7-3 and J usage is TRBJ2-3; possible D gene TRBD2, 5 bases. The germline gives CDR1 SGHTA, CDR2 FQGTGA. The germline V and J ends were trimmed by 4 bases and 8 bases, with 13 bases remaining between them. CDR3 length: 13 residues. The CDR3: CASSSELGGTQYF. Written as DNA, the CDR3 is TGTGCCAGCAGCTCGGAACTAGGAGGTACGCAGTATTTT.

The CDR3 nucleotides read TGTGCCAGCAGCCTCACTTCCATGAACACTGAAGCTTTCTTT. It is translated as CASSLTSMNTEAFF. This chain uses TRBV5-6 with TRBJ1-1; D unresolved. CDR1 is SGHDT and CDR2 is YYEEEE in the germline V gene. V shed 4 bases and J shed 0 bases, with 10 bases lying between them. The CDR3 has 14 amino acids.

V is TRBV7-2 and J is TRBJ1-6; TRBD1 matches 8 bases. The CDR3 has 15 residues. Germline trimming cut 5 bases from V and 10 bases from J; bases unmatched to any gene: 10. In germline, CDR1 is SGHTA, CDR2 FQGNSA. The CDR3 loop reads CASSPAGTGESPLHF. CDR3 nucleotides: TGTGCCAGCAGCCCGGCCGGGACAGGTGAATCACCCCTCCACTTT.

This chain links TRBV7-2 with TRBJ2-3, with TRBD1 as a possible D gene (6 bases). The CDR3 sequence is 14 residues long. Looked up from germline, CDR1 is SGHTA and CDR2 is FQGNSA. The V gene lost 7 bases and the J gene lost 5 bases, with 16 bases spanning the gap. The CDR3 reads CASTQNRVIDTQYF. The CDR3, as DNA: TGTGCCAGCACCCAAAACAGGGTGATAGATACGCAGTATTTT. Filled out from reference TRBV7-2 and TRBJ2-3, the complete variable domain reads GAGVSQSPSNKVTEKGKDVELRCDPISGHTALYWYRQSLGQGLEFLIYFQGNSAPDKSGLPSDRFSAERTGGSVSTLTIQRTQQEDSAVYLCASTQNRVIDTQYFGPGTRLTVL.

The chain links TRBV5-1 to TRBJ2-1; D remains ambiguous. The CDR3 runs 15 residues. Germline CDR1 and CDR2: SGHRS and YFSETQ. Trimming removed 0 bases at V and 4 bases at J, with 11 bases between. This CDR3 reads CASSLGGVVYNEQFF. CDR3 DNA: TGCGCCAGCAGCTTGGGAGGAGTCGTGTACAATGAGCAGTTCTTC.

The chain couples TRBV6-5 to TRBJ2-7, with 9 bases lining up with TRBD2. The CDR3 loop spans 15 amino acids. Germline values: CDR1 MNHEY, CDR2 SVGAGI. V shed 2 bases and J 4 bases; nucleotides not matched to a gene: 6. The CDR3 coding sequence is TGTGCCAGCAGTTACGGGGCGGGGGGGATGTACGAGCAGTACTTC. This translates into CASSYGAGGMYEQYF.

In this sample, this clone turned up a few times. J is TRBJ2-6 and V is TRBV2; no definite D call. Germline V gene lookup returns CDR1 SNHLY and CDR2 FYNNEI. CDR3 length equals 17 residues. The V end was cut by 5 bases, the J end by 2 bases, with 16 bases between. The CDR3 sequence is CASSLVRGHTGANVLTF. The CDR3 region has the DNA TGTGCCAGCAGTCTTGTCAGAGGTCATACTGGGGCCAACGTCCTGACTTTC.

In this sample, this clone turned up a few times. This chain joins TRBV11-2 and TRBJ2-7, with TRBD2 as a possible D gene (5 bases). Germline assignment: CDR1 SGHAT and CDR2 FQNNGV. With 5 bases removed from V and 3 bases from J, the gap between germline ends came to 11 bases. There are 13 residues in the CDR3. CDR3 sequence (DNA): TGTGCCAGCAGCGCCGGAGACTACTACGAGCAGTACTTC. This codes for CASSAGDYYEQYF.

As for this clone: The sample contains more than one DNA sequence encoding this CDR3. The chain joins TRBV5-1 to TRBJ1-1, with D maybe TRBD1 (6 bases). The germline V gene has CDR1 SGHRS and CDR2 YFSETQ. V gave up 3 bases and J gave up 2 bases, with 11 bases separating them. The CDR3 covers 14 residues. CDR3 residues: CASSSQGANTEAFF. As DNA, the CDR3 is TGCGCCAGCAGCTCACAGGGCGCCAACACTGAAGCTTTCTTT.